This TCR beta chain originates from a study of T cells in Graves' hyperthyroidism and ophthalmopathy. Findings of the study overall: Blood held most thyroid clonotypes expanded above 0.001 frequency.

Authors of the study amplified TCR beta CDR3 regions from RNA transcripts. Researchers ran a first-round RT-PCR on the TCR CDR3 using the HTBI primer set. TCRdb re-analysed the multiplex PCR reads in MiXCR, keeping a single row per CDR3 protein. The table records around 420,000 distinct CDR3 sequences, about 13% of them present only once. Germline CDR1 reads SGHDT; CDR2 reads YYEEEE. The CDR3 is 16 residues long. Deletions cut 2 bases from V and 2 bases from J, with 14 bases between. This clonotype has only a few counts. No antigen is known for it. The sequencing sample was made of blood. The chain couples TRBV5-6 to TRBJ1-5, with D uncertain. The source is a woman aged 18-29 years with Graves' hyperthyroidism. Here the CDR3 DNA reads TGTGCCAGCAGCTTCTTCCGGACTACGGGCAATCAGCCCCAGCATTTT. The encoded protein is CASSFFRTTGNQPQHF.